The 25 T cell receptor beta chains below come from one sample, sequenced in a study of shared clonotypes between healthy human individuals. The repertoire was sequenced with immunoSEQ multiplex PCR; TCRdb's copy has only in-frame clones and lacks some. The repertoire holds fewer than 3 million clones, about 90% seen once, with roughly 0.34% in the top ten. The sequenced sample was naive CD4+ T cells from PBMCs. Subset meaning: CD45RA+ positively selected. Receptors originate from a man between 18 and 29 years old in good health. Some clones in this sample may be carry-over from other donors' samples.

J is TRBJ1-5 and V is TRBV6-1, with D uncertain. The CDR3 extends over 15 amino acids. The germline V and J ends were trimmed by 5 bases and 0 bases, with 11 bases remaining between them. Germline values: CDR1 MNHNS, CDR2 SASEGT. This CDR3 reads CASSQSRISNQPQHF. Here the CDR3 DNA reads TGTGCCAGCAGTCAAAGTCGTATTAGCAATCAGCCCCAGCATTTT.

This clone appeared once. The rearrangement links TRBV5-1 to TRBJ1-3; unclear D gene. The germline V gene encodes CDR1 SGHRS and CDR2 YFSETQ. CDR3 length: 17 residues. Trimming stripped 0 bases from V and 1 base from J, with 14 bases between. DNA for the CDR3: TGCGCCAGCAGCTTGGCGCCGGGATCGCTTTCTGGAAACACCATATATTTT. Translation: CASSLAPGSLSGNTIYF.

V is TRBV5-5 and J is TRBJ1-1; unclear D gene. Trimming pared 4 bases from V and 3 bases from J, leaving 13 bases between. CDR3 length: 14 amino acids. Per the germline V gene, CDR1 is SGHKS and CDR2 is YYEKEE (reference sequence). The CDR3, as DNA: TGTGCCAGCAGCCACCCATCCGGGGACACTGAAGCTTTCTTT. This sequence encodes CASSHPSGDTEAFF.

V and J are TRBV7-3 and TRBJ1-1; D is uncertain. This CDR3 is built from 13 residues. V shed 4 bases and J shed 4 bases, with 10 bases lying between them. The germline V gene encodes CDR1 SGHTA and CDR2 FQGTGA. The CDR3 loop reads CASSWARGTEAFF. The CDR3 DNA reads TGTGCCAGCAGCTGGGCGCGCGGCACTGAAGCTTTCTTT.

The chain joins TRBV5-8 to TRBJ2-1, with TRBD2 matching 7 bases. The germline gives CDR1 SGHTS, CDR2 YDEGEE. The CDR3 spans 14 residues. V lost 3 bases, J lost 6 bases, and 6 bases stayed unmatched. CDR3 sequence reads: CASSWRTRPNEQFF. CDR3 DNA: TGTGCCAGCAGCTGGAGGACTAGACCCAATGAGCAGTTCTTC.

In DNA, the CDR3 is TGCAGCGTTGATATGAAGGGGACTAGCGGGAAAAACACCGGGGAGCTGTTTTTT. Protein product: CSVDMKGTSGKNTGELFF. The V and J genes are TRBV29-1 and TRBJ2-2, with 13 nucleotides matching TRBD2. CDR3 length: 18 amino acids. Germline V gene sequence: CDR1 SQVTM, CDR2 ANQGSEA. The V segment lost 3 bases and the J segment 2 bases; nucleotides outside the gene matches: 9.

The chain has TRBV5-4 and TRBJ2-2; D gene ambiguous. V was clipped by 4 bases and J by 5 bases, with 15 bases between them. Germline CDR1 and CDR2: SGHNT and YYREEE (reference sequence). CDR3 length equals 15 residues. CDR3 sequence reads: CASSATGPMTGELFF. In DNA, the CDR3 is TGTGCCAGCAGCGCGACGGGCCCTATGACCGGGGAGCTGTTTTTT.

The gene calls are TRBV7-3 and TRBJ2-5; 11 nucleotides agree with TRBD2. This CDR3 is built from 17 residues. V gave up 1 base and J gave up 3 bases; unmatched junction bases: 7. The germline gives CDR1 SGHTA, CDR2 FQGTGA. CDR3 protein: CASSLRGLAGGKETQYF. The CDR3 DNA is TGTGCCAGCAGCTTAAGGGGCTTAGCGGGAGGGAAAGAGACCCAGTACTTC.

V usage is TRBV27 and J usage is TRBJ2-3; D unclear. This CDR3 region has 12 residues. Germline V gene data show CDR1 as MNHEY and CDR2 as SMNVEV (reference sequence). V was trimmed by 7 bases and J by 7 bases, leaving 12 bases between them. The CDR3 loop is CASTSHGNTQYF. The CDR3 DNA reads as TGTGCCAGCACGTCACATGGAAATACGCAGTATTTT.

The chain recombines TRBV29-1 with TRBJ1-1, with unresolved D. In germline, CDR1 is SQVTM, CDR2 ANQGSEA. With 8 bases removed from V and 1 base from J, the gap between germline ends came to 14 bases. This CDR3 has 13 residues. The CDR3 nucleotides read TGCAGCACTACCGGAGAGGGGAACACTGAAGCTTTCTTT. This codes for CSTTGEGNTEAFF.

CDR3 sequence: CSALDRRALGSYNEQFF. Written as DNA, the CDR3 is TGCAGCGCCCTCGACAGGCGTGCACTTGGGTCCTACAATGAGCAGTTCTTC. The chain joins TRBV29-1 to TRBJ2-1; TRBD1 is a possible D gene (6 bases). The CDR3 consists of 17 residues. Trimming removed 7 bases from V and 1 base from J, with 23 bases in between. The V gene's germline CDR1 is SQVTM and CDR2 ANQGSEA.

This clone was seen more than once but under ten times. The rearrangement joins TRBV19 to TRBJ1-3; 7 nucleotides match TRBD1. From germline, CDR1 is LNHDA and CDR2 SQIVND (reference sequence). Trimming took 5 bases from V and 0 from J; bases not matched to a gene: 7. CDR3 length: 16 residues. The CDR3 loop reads CASSDTGASSGNTIYF. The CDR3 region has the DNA TGTGCCAGTAGTGATACAGGGGCGAGCTCTGGAAACACCATATATTTT.

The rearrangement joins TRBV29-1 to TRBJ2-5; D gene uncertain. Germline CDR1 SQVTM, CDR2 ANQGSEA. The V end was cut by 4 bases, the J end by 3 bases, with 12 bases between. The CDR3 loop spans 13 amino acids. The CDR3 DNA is TGCAGCGTTGGTCTCGTAGTGAAAGAGACCCAGTACTTC. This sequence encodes CSVGLVVKETQYF. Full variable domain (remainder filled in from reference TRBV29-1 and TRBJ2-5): SAVISQKPSRDICQRGTSLTIQCQVDSQVTMMFWYRQQPGQSLTLIATANQGSEATYESGFVIDKFPISRPNLTFSTLTVSNMSPEDSSIYLCSVGLVVKETQYFGPGTRLLVL.

The CDR3 here is CASRLPGTDPTAFF. CDR3 DNA: TGTGCCAGCAGGCTCCCGGGGACAGACCCTACGGCTTTCTTT. The V call is TRBV6-5, the J call TRBJ1-1, with TRBD1 identical over 7 bases. The CDR3 length is 14 residues. Per the germline V gene, CDR1 is MNHEY and CDR2 is SVGAGI. With 6 bases clipped from V and 11 bases from J, the junction kept 15 bases outside the gene matches.

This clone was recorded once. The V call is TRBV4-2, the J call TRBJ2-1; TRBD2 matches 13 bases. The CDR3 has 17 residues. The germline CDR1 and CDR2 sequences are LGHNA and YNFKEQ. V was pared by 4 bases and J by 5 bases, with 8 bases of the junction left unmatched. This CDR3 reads CASSPQGTSGIHNEQFF. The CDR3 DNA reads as TGTGCCAGCAGCCCGCAAGGGACTAGCGGGATCCACAATGAGCAGTTCTTC.

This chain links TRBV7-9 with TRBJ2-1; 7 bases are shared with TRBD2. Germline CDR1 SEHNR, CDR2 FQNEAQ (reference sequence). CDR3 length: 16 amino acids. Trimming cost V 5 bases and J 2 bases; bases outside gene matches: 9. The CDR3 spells CASSPWGGRPYNEQFF. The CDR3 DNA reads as TGTGCCAGCAGCCCTTGGGGAGGGCGCCCCTACAATGAGCAGTTCTTC.

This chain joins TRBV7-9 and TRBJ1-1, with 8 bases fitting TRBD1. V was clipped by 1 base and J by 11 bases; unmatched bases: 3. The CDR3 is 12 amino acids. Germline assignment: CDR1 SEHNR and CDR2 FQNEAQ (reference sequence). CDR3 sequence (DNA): TGTGCCAGCAGCTTAGAAACAGGGGGGGCTTTCTTT. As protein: CASSLETGGAFF.

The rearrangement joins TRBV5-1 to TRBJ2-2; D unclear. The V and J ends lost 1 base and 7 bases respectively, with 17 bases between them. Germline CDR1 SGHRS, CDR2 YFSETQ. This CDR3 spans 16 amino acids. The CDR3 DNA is TGCGCCAGCAGCTTGCTGGGGTCGCGGTCGAACGGGGAGCTGTTTTTT. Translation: CASSLLGSRSNGELFF.

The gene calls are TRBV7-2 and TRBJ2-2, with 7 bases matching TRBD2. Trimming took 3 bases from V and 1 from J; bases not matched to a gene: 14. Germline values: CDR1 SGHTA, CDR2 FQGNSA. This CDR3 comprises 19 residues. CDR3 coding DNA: TGTGCCAGCAGCTTTATTACCCGGACTAGTCGGCGGAACACCGGGGAGCTGTTTTTT. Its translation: CASSFITRTSRRNTGELFF.

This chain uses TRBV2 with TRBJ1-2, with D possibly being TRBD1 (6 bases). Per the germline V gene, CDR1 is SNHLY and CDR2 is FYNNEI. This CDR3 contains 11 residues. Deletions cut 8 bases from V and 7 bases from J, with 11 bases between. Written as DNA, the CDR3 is TGTGCCAGCGGGGGCCCGACTGGCTACACCTTC. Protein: CASGGPTGYTF.

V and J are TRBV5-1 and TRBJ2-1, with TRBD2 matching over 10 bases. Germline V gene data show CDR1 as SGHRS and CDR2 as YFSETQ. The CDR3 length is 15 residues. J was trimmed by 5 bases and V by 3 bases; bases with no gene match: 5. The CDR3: CASSSGLASHNEQFF. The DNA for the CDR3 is TGCGCCAGCAGCTCGGGACTAGCGAGTCACAATGAGCAGTTCTTC.

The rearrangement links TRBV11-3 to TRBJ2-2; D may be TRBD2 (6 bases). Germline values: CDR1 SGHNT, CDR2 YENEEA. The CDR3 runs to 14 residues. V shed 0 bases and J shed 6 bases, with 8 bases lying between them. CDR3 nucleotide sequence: TGTGCCAGCAGCTTAGAAGGAGGGGCCGGGGAGCTGTTTTTT. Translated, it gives CASSLEGGAGELFF.

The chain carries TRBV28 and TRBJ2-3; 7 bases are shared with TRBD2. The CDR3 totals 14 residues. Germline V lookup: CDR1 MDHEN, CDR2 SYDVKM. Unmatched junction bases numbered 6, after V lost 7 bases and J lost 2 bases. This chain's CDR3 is CASKAGDLTDTQYF. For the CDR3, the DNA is TGTGCCAGCAAGGCGGGAGACCTCACAGATACGCAGTATTTT.

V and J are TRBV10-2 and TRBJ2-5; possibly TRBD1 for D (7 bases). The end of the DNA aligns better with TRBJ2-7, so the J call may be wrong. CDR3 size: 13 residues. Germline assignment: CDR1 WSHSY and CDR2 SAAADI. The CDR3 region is CASGGGLGHEQYF. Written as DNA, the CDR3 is TGCGCCAGCGGAGGGGGCTTGGGACACGAGCAGTACTTC.

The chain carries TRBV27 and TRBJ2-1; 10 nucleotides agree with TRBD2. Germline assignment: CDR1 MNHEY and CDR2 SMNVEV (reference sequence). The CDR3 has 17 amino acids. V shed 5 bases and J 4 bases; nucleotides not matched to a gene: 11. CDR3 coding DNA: TGTGCCAGCAGTCCCAGCCGGGGACTAGCGAGTTACAATGAGCAGTTCTTC. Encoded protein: CASSPSRGLASYNEQFF.